A selection of T cell receptor beta chains follows, all from one sample in a study of blood T cells in healthy people across ages. MiXCR, run by TCRdb on the 5' RACE reads, gives a single entry per CDR3 protein. The profile covers around 1,600,000 distinct CDR3 sequences, with roughly 43% appearing a single time and about 4.1% taken by the ten largest. Specimen: blood. The receptors originated from a woman aged 18-30 years in good health. Both conserved end residues are part of each CDR3. The order of the fields is D gene, V gene, J gene, clone size, CDR3 DNA, CDR3 protein. D genes are given only for firm matches. Clone size is stated in some rows and not others, as once, few, many or a class when expanded.

D: TRBD1; V: TRBV5-1; J: TRBJ1-2; size: -; DNA: TGCGCCAGCAGCTTGGACCAGGGGGTCTATGGCTACACCTTC; CDR3: CASSLDQGVYGYTF
D: TRBD2; V: TRBV10-3; J: TRBJ2-1; size: -; DNA: TGTGCCATCAGTGAAACGGCTAGCGGGGACAATGAGCAGTTCTTC; CDR3: CAISETASGDNEQFF
D: TRBD2; V: TRBV12-3/TRBV12-4; J: TRBJ2-3; size: many; DNA: TGTGCCAGCAGTCAACTAGCGGGGGGGGATACGCAGTATTTT; CDR3: CASSQLAGGDTQYF
D: TRBD1; V: TRBV3-1; J: TRBJ2-1; size: -; DNA: TGTGCCAGCAGCCAAGATAAGGGACAGGGGACCGATGAGCAGTTCTTC; CDR3: CASSQDKGQGTDEQFF
D: -; V: TRBV7-2; J: TRBJ2-7; size: few; DNA: TGTGCCAGCAGCTTGGGGTCGACCGTTGGTCTCTACGAGCAGTACTTC; CDR3: CASSLGSTVGLYEQYF
D: -; V: TRBV27; J: TRBJ1-5; size: few; DNA: TGTGCCAGCAGAAAGACAGCCAATCAGCCCCAGCATTTT; CDR3: CASRKTANQPQHF
D: -; V: TRBV7-9; J: TRBJ1-1; size: few; DNA: TGTGCCAGCAGCTCTCGGGCCGGGAACACTGAAGCTTTCTTT; CDR3: CASSSRAGNTEAFF
D: -; V: TRBV9; J: TRBJ1-1; size: once; DNA: TGTGCCAGCAGCGGACTTAGGCCTGAAGCTTTCTTT; CDR3: CASSGLRPEAFF
D: -; V: TRBV4-3; J: TRBJ2-3; size: -; DNA: TGCGCCAGCAGCCGGGGCCCTTCCGTTACAGATACGCAGTATTTT; CDR3: CASSRGPSVTDTQYF
D: -; V: TRBV6-5; J: TRBJ1-6; size: -; DNA: TGTGCCAGCAGGATCAGGGGAGCGCGAAATTCACCCCTCCACTTT; CDR3: CASRIRGARNSPLHF
D: -; V: TRBV11-2; J: TRBJ1-1; size: -; DNA: TGTGCCAGCAGCCCCACCCCGACAGTGAACACTGAAGCTTTCTTT; CDR3: CASSPTPTVNTEAFF
D: -; V: TRBV20-1; J: TRBJ2-7; size: -; DNA: TGCAGTGCTGGGGTGGGTGGGAGCTTCGCCTACGAGCAGTACTTC; CDR3: CSAGVGGSFAYEQYF
D: -; V: TRBV7-2; J: TRBJ2-1; size: -; DNA: TGTGCCAGCAGCTTACAGGGTCCGGCCTACAATGAGCAGTTCTTC; CDR3: CASSLQGPAYNEQFF
D: -; V: TRBV20-1; J: TRBJ2-7; size: -; DNA: TGCAGTGCTAGAGATATTAGCCAGTACGAGCAGTACTTC; CDR3: CSARDISQYEQYF
D: -; V: TRBV4-1; J: TRBJ1-2; size: -; DNA: TGCGCCAGCAGCCAAGTCGTCTCGGTTCCAAAAGAGGGCTACACCTTC; CDR3: CASSQVVSVPKEGYTF
D: -; V: TRBV12-3/TRBV12-4; J: TRBJ2-7; size: -; DNA: TGTGCCAGCACCCTTCAAGACAGGCCCTACGAGCAGTACTTC; CDR3: CASTLQDRPYEQYF
D: -; V: TRBV3-1; J: TRBJ2-7; size: -; DNA: TGTGCCAGCAGCCAAGATCAGGGGGGATTCGCCTACGAGCAGTACTTC; CDR3: CASSQDQGGFAYEQYF
D: TRBD2; V: TRBV4-3; J: TRBJ2-7; size: -; DNA: TGCGCCAGCAGCCAAACACTAGCGGGGGACTACAATGAGCAGTACTTC; CDR3: CASSQTLAGDYNEQYF
D: TRBD1; V: TRBV7-9; J: TRBJ1-2; size: -; DNA: TGTGCCAGCAGCGTGACAACAGGGGCGGATGGCTACACCTTC; CDR3: CASSVTTGADGYTF
D: -; V: TRBV12-3/TRBV12-4; J: TRBJ2-3; size: -; DNA: TGTGCCAGCAGTTCTACCGGGGGGCCAAGGGGGACAGATACGCAGTATTTT; CDR3: CASSSTGGPRGTDTQYF
D: TRBD1; V: TRBV6-6; J: TRBJ2-1; size: few; DNA: TGTGCCAGCAGACGCTCCGGGACAGGGTATAATGAGCAGTTCTTC; CDR3: CASRRSGTGYNEQFF
D: -; V: TRBV6-5; J: TRBJ2-7; size: -; DNA: TGTGCCAGCAGTTATGATGGGTCCTACAATGAGCAGTACTTC; CDR3: CASSYDGSYNEQYF
D: -; V: TRBV3-1; J: TRBJ2-7; size: -; DNA: TGTGCCAGCAGCCTTGGGGAGAACGCCTACAATGAGCAGTACTTC; CDR3: CASSLGENAYNEQYF
D: TRBD2; V: TRBV30; J: TRBJ2-1; size: once; DNA: TGTGCCTGGAGCGGCGGGACTAGCGGTTTCGGGGAGCAGTTCTTC; CDR3: CAWSGGTSGFGEQFF
D: -; V: TRBV4-1; J: TRBJ2-5; size: once; DNA: TGCGCCAGCAGCCAAGTTCTCCGGGAGACCCAGTACTTC; CDR3: CASSQVLRETQYF